The T cell receptor (beta chain) under discussion was sequenced for a study of CD8 T cells in Susac syndrome. Study-level points and caveats: Among active patients and in TEMRA cells, CD8+ clonal expansion in Susac reached its peak.

This clonotype was observed a few times. Its specificity is not known. RNA, at about 0.45 to 1 ug, was reverse transcribed with random hexamers. TCRdb fed the immunoSEQ multiplex PCR reads into MiXCR, producing one record per CDR3 protein. The sample gives about 76,000 distinct CDR3 sequences, over 85% of which show up once; around 0.45% is in the top ten. The CDR3 sequence is 13 residues long. V lost 2 bases and J lost 3, with 8 bases in between. The germline V gene encodes CDR1 SGHTA and CDR2 FQGTGA. The specimen was CD8+ T cells from PBMCs. The gene calls are TRBV7-3 and TRBJ2-7; D remains unclear. The sequence was collected from a human donor with Susac syndrome. CDR3 in DNA: TGTGCCAGCAGCTTAGGTGACGGCTACGAGCAGTACTTC. Amino acid sequence: CASSLGDGYEQYF.